Described below is a single T cell receptor beta chain sequence and its context. Its antigen is not identified. The read stops 3 residues short of the end of the CDR3; the missing end is completed from the germline J gene. immunoSEQ multiplex PCR used an average of about 1.3 ug genomic DNA. Data came from immunoSEQ multiplex PCR; TCRdb stores just in-frame clones and leaves some out. The sample shows tens of thousands of clones, and less than 2% sits with its ten largest clones. This record belongs to a study of T cells in women clearing cervical HPV infection. The germline gives CDR1 KGHSH, CDR2 LQKENI. J was trimmed by 2 bases and V by 0 bases; bases with no gene match: 8. The CDR3 length is 18 residues. Overall study results and limits: Cases and controls were distinguished at AUC over 0.75 by richness and V genes.

The sequence came from a woman aged 18-70 years with a cervical HPV16 infection that either progressed to CIN3+ or cleared (not recorded which). Material: blood buffy coat. The chain links TRBV18 to TRBJ2-2; TRBD2 agrees at 8 bases. CDR3 protein: CASSPPSAGLDNTGELFF. The CDR3 bases that were read are TGTGCCAGCTCACCACCGTCGGCGGGACTAGATAACACCGGGGAG.